This entry lists 15 T cell receptor beta chains sequenced from one sample in a study of blood T cell repertoires in COVID-19. TCRdb's copy holds only in-frame clones and misses some; the assay was immunoSEQ multiplex PCR. The sample lists roughly 130,000 clones, roughly nine tenths occurring once. Material: peripheral blood. Receptors originate from a man aged 45 to 65 with active COVID-19.

This sequence joins TRBV6-1 and TRBJ2-1; 10 bases are shared with TRBD2. The CDR3 sequence is 15 residues long. CDR1 is MNHNS, CDR2 SASEGT, per germline. Losses at the gene ends were 2 bases for V and 9 bases for J; bases not matched to a gene: 7. CDR3 region: CASSEQAGGPGEQFF. In DNA, the CDR3 is TGTGCCAGCAGTGAACAAGCGGGAGGGCCTGGTGAGCAGTTCTTC.

The rearrangement joins TRBV18 to TRBJ1-3; TRBD1 might be the D (5 bases). Germline CDR1 KGHSH, CDR2 LQKENI. The CDR3 totals 16 residues. With 2 bases removed from V and 4 bases from J, the gap between germline ends came to 15 bases. In DNA form, the CDR3 reads TGTGCCAGCTCACCAGGTGGCAGGGCGGACGGAAACACCATATATTTT. Translation: CASSPGGRADGNTIYF.

This chain joins TRBV5-4 and TRBJ2-2, with 8 bases fitting TRBD2. The V segment lost 0 bases and the J segment 7 bases; nucleotides outside the gene matches: 5. The CDR3 covers 15 residues. Germline CDR1 is SGHNT and CDR2 is YYREEE (reference sequence). The CDR3 coding sequence is TGTGCCAGCAGCTTGGTTAGCGGGGCAGTCGGGGAGCTGTTTTTT. Translated: CASSLVSGAVGELFF. Complete variable domain (other parts from reference TRBV5-4 and TRBJ2-2): ETGVTQSPTHLIKTRGQQVTLRCSSQSGHNTVSWYQQALGQGPQFIFQYYREEENGRGNFPPRFSGLQFPNYSSELNVNALELDDSALYLCASSLVSGAVGELFFGEGSRLTVL.

The chain couples TRBV5-1 to TRBJ2-2, with TRBD2 as a possible D gene (5 bases). Per germline, CDR1 SGHRS and CDR2 YFSETQ. Trimming shortened V by 3 bases and J by 3 bases, and 9 bases separated the two germline ends. The CDR3 is 14 amino acids. The CDR3 reads CASSWWGDTGELFF. The CDR3 DNA reads as TGCGCCAGCAGCTGGTGGGGAGACACCGGGGAGCTGTTTTTT.

The V call is TRBV18, the J call TRBJ2-3; 8 positions match TRBD2. The J segment lost 5 bases and the V segment lost 1 base, leaving 2 bases of the junction unmatched. CDR3 length equals 14 residues. Germline CDR1 KGHSH, CDR2 LQKENI. The CDR3 DNA sequence: TGTGCCAGCTCACCACAGCTAGCGGGAGATACGCAGTATTTT. Protein sequence: CASSPQLAGDTQYF.

The rearrangement links TRBV5-4 to TRBJ2-2; TRBD2 aligns across 10 bases. The junction had 2 bases not matched to a gene; V was cut back by 0 bases and J by 3 bases. Germline V gives CDR1 SGHNT, CDR2 YYREEE (reference sequence). CDR3 size: 16 residues. The DNA of the CDR3 is TGTGCCAGCAGCTTGGGACTAGCGGGTTACACCGGGGAGCTGTTTTTT. Its translation is CASSLGLAGYTGELFF.

The chain links TRBV2 to TRBJ2-3; D ambiguous. This CDR3 is 14 amino acids long. V was shortened by 3 bases and J by 3 bases, with 10 bases between the two germline ends. In germline, CDR1 is SNHLY, CDR2 FYNNEI. The CDR3 nucleotides are TGTGCCAGCAGTGATAGAGCCAGGACAGATACGCAGTATTTT. Amino acids: CASSDRARTDTQYF.

A few counts support this clone. This sequence joins TRBV6-6 and TRBJ2-7, with 14 positions matching TRBD2. Trimming at V came to 1 base and at J to 2 bases, leaving 1 base not matched to a gene. Germline loops: CDR1 MNHNY, CDR2 SVGAGI (reference sequence). The CDR3 sequence is 16 residues long. CDR3 coding DNA: TGTGCCAGCAGTTACTTGGGACTAGCGGGAGCCTACGAGCAGTACGTC. The encoded protein is CASSYLGLAGAYEQYV.

The V gene is TRBV5-1, the J gene TRBJ2-2, with TRBD2 as a possible D gene (5 bases). The CDR3 runs to 15 residues. V lost 4 bases and J 9 bases, leaving 19 bases between the germline ends. CDR1 and CDR2 from the germline V gene are SGHRS and YFSETQ. The CDR3 nucleotides are TGCGCCAGCAGCGCAGAAGGAGAGCGGCTGAGGGAGCTGTTTTTT. This gives the protein CASSAEGERLRELFF. Using reference TRBV5-1 and TRBJ2-2 for the parts outside the CDR3, the full variable domain is KAGVTQTPRYLIKTRGQQVTLSCSPISGHRSVSWYQQTPGQGLQFLFEYFSETQRNKGNFPGRFSGRQFSNSRSEMNVSTLELGDSALYLCASSAEGERLRELFFGEGSRLTVL.

V is TRBV6-5 and J is TRBJ2-6, with D unclear. The V end lost 6 bases, the J end lost 0 bases, and 9 bases lay between the germline ends. Germline CDR1 is MNHEY and CDR2 is SVGAGI. This CDR3 comprises 15 residues. The CDR3 sequence is CASRPHSSGANVLTF. The CDR3 coding sequence is TGTGCCAGCAGACCCCACAGCTCTGGGGCCAACGTCCTGACTTTC.

CDR3 residues: CASSQDRAVNTEAFF. The CDR3 DNA reads TGTGCCAGCAGCCAAGACAGGGCGGTAAACACTGAAGCTTTCTTT. The V and J genes are TRBV3-1 (or the pseudogene TRBV3-2) and TRBJ1-1, with D tentatively TRBD1 (5 bases). This CDR3 is 15 amino acids long. Germline values: CDR1 LGHDT, CDR2 YNNKEL (reference sequence). V dropped 0 bases and J dropped 2 bases, with 10 bases sitting between them.

Note on this clone: A junction boundary mismatches the germline segment, possibly from a read error. The gene calls are TRBV6-5 and TRBJ2-1, with 12 bases aligning to TRBD1. This CDR3 is built from 11 residues. Germline CDR1 is MNHEY and CDR2 is SVGAGI. The CDR3 DNA is TGTGGCAGCGGGGACAGGGGGCGCGAGTTCTTC. Residues: CGSGDRGREFF.

The chain employs TRBV7-2 and TRBJ2-7, with 8 bases matching TRBD1. CDR3 size: 14 residues. V trimming: 5 bases; J trimming: 2 bases; junction bases outside the gene matches: 5. The germline CDR1 and CDR2 sequences are SGHTA and FQGNSA. In DNA form, the CDR3 reads TGTGCCAGCAGCAAGGGACAGGTCCCCTACGAGCAGTACGTC. The encoded protein is CASSKGQVPYEQYV.

The V and J genes are TRBV4-2 and TRBJ2-5; D may be TRBD1 (6 bases). This CDR3 region has 16 residues. Germline CDR1 is LGHNA and CDR2 is YNFKEQ. Between the trimmed V and J ends, which lost 1 base and 5 bases, there was a span of 17 bases. CDR3 sequence reads: CASSQGPWTDRETQYF. The CDR3 DNA follows: TGTGCCAGCAGCCAAGGGCCTTGGACTGACAGGGAGACCCAGTACTTC.

This chain uses TRBV2 with TRBJ1-1; D may be TRBD1 (6 bases). The CDR3 has 15 residues. CDR1 and CDR2 from the germline V gene are SNHLY and FYNNEI. Trimming shortened V by 6 bases and J by 5 bases, and 19 bases separated the two germline ends. The CDR3 is CASRDETGRGTEAFF. The DNA of the CDR3 is TGTGCCAGCAGGGACGAAACAGGGAGGGGGACTGAAGCTTTCTTT.